This entry lists 26 T cell receptor beta chains sequenced from one sample in a study of shared clonotypes between healthy human individuals. Profiled with immunoSEQ multiplex PCR; TCRdb holds only in-frame clones, not every one. The sample holds more than 2 million clones, roughly 95% seen once. Sequenced: naive CD4+ T cells sorted from blood. Sample subset: CD45RA+ positively selected. Receptors originate from a man aged 18 to 35 in good health.

The chain is built from TRBV6-1 and TRBJ1-6; D is unclear. The CDR3 has 13 amino acids. The V gene's germline CDR1 is MNHNS and CDR2 SASEGT. The V gene lost 5 bases and the J gene lost 8 bases, with 10 bases spanning the gap. In DNA form, the CDR3 reads TGTGCCAGCAGTCCCGAGCCGGATTCACCCCTCCACTTT. Amino acid sequence: CASSPEPDSPLHF.

The genes are TRBV29-1 and TRBJ1-1; D remains unclear. CDR1 and CDR2 from the germline V gene are SQVTM and ANQGSEA. The V gene lost 7 bases and the J gene lost 1 base, with 13 bases spanning the gap. The CDR3 totals 13 residues. CDR3 sequence (DNA): TGCAGCGCCGCGCGGACGGAGAACACTGAAGCTTTCTTT. Its protein is CSAARTENTEAFF. Full variable domain (outside the CDR3, taken from reference TRBV29-1 and TRBJ1-1): SAVISQKPSRDICQRGTSLTIQCQVDSQVTMMFWYRQQPGQSLTLIATANQGSEATYESGFVIDKFPISRPNLTFSTLTVSNMSPEDSSIYLCSAARTENTEAFFGQGTRLTVV.

The gene calls are TRBV7-3 and TRBJ1-6, with a weak D call TRBD1 (5 bases). Germline V gene data show CDR1 as SGHTA and CDR2 as FQGTGA. This CDR3 is 13 amino acids long. Between the trimmed V and J ends, which lost 1 base and 14 bases, there was a span of 12 bases. CDR3 region: CASSLREGEALHF. The CDR3 coding sequence is TGTGCCAGCAGCTTAAGGGAAGGGGAGGCCCTCCACTTT.

This chain links TRBV5-1 with TRBJ2-2, with 7 bases fitting TRBD2. The ends lost 4 bases at V and 6 bases at J; junction bases unmatched: 9. Germline loops: CDR1 SGHRS, CDR2 YFSETQ. The CDR3 is 15 amino acids. Here the CDR3 DNA reads TGCGCCAGCAGCGGCGGGGGACTCGGTCCCGGGGAGCTGTTTTTT. This encodes CASSGGGLGPGELFF.

The chain employs TRBV11-3 and TRBJ1-1, with TRBD1 matching 7 bases. This CDR3 region has 14 residues. The junction had 8 bases not matched to a gene; V was cut back by 5 bases and J by 5 bases. Germline V gene data show CDR1 as SGHNT and CDR2 as YENEEA. The DNA of the CDR3 is TGTGCCAGCAGCCCCCGACAGGGTGCGACTGAAGCTTTCTTT. It codes for CASSPRQGATEAFF.

A note on this clone: The same CDR3 can be traced to other DNA sequences in this sample. This chain links TRBV5-1 with TRBJ2-2, with D possibly TRBD2 on 5 matching bases. Germline loops: CDR1 SGHRS, CDR2 YFSETQ. CDR3 size: 15 residues. V was trimmed by 0 bases and J by 5 bases, leaving 11 bases between them. The CDR3 sequence is CASSLDGRETGELFF. The CDR3 bases are TGCGCCAGCAGCTTGGACGGTAGGGAGACCGGGGAGCTGTTTTTT.

This clone appeared a single time. The sample carries other DNA sequences with the same CDR3. The chain links TRBV7-2 to TRBJ2-7, with D hard to call. Germline CDR1 SGHTA, CDR2 FQGNSA. With 1 base removed from V and 0 bases from J, the gap between germline ends came to 7 bases. This CDR3 is built from 14 residues. The CDR3 bases are TGTGCCAGCAGCTTAGGGCGAGGCTCCTACGAGCAGTACTTC. Protein product: CASSLGRGSYEQYF. The full variable domain, its missing parts supplied by reference TRBV7-2 and TRBJ2-7, is GAGVSQSPSNKVTEKGKDVELRCDPISGHTALYWYRQSLGQGLEFLIYFQGNSAPDKSGLPSDRFSAERTGGSVSTLTIQRTQQEDSAVYLCASSLGRGSYEQYFGPGTRLTVT.

The V call is TRBV25-1, the J call TRBJ2-7; D perhaps matches TRBD1 (5 bases). This CDR3 comprises 17 residues. V was shortened by 1 base and J by 0 bases, with 16 bases between the two germline ends. CDR1 is MGHDK and CDR2 is SYGVNS in the germline V gene. The CDR3 spells CASSECCRGPFSYEQYF. The CDR3 DNA sequence: TGTGCCAGCAGTGAATGTTGTAGGGGTCCATTCTCCTACGAGCAGTACTTC.

J is TRBJ1-1 and V is TRBV30, with D maybe TRBD1 (5 bases). This CDR3 contains 15 residues. Trimming took 0 bases from V and 1 from J, leaving 12 bases between them. The V gene's germline CDR1 is GTSNPN and CDR2 SVGIG (reference sequence). The CDR3 DNA follows: TGTGCCTGGAGTGTACGGGGGTCAGGGAACACTGAAGCTTTCTTT. Translating gives CAWSVRGSGNTEAFF.

V is TRBV5-4 and J is TRBJ2-7; D is possibly TRBD2 (5 bases). Germline-derived CDR1 and CDR2 are SGHNT and YYREEE (reference sequence). The CDR3 spans 14 residues. Trimming shortened V by 3 bases and J by 5 bases, and 15 bases separated the two germline ends. CDR3 DNA sequence: TGTGCCAGCAGCTACCGGGATTCGACCCACGAGCAGTACTTC. This sequence encodes CASSYRDSTHEQYF.

This chain connects TRBV6-5 to TRBJ2-3; 10 bases are a match to TRBD1. The V gene end was trimmed by 9 bases and the J gene end by 4 bases; junction bases not matched to a gene: 7. The CDR3 has 14 residues. Germline lookup yields CDR1 MNHEY and CDR2 SVGAGI. CDR3 in amino acids: CASRTGQGSDTQYF. The CDR3 DNA reads TGTGCCAGTAGGACGGGACAGGGGTCAGATACGCAGTATTTT.

The chain is built from TRBV7-6 and TRBJ1-3; D unclear. V shed 5 bases and J shed 5 bases, with 13 bases lying between them. Germline V CDR1 and CDR2: SGHVS, FNYEAQ. The CDR3 is 14 residues long. The CDR3 protein is CASSPLVSRNTIYF. In nucleotides, the CDR3 is TGTGCCAGCAGCCCCCTCGTGAGCAGAAACACCATATATTTT.

The chain is built from TRBV2 and TRBJ2-3; 7 nucleotides match TRBD2. This CDR3 has 13 amino acids. Germline V gives CDR1 SNHLY, CDR2 FYNNEI. V was pared by 7 bases and J by 7 bases, with 8 bases of the junction left unmatched. CDR3 amino acids: CASMPSGTNTQYF. The CDR3 DNA reads as TGTGCCAGCATGCCTAGCGGAACCAATACGCAGTATTTT.

The J gene is TRBJ1-6, the V gene TRBV6-5, with D unclear. CDR1 and CDR2 from the germline V gene are MNHEY and SVGAGI. Trimming took off 4 bases at V and 15 bases at J, with 13 bases between the two ends. The CDR3 is 12 amino acids. The CDR3 sequence: CASSSVDFHLHF. Written as DNA, the CDR3 is TGTGCCAGCAGTTCCGTAGACTTTCACCTCCACTTT.

V gene TRBV30 combines with J gene TRBJ2-3; 9 nucleotides agree with TRBD2. The trim removed 8 bases at V and 2 bases at J, leaving 11 bases unmatched. Germline V gene data show CDR1 as GTSNPN and CDR2 as SVGIG (reference sequence). The CDR3 covers 15 residues. CDR3 sequence reads: CALSRGGGITDTQYF. The CDR3 bases are TGTGCCCTCAGCCGCGGGGGGGGGATCACAGATACGCAGTATTTT.

The V call is TRBV5-8, the J call TRBJ2-2; the match to TRBD2 covers 7 bases. Per the germline V gene, CDR1 is SGHTS and CDR2 is YDEGEE. Trimming took 2 bases from V and 7 from J; bases not matched to a gene: 14. This CDR3 spans 17 amino acids. The CDR3 DNA sequence: TGTGCCAGCAGCTTAACCGGGAGCCCCCGCGGGAGCGGGGAGCTGTTTTTT. It encodes CASSLTGSPRGSGELFF.

Regarding this clone: The sample contains more than one DNA sequence encoding this CDR3. V usage is TRBV11-2 and J usage is TRBJ2-3; D may correspond to TRBD1 or TRBD2 (5 bases each). This CDR3 region has 15 residues. Trimming stripped 2 bases from V and 4 bases from J, with 13 bases between. Germline values: CDR1 SGHAT, CDR2 FQNNGV. In nucleotides, the CDR3 is TGTGCCAGCAGCTTAAGAGGGGCAAGCCCAGATACGCAGTATTTT. Residues: CASSLRGASPDTQYF.

The V and J genes are TRBV14 and TRBJ2-7; 8 bases agree with TRBD1. Germline loops: CDR1 SGHDN, CDR2 FVKESK. V was clipped by 1 base and J by 5 bases; unmatched bases: 7. The CDR3 has 15 residues. The CDR3 nucleotides read TGTGCCAGCAGCCAAGGGGGCAGGGGGCACGACGAGCAGTACTTC. This gives the protein CASSQGGRGHDEQYF.

The V gene is TRBV2, the J gene TRBJ1-3; a possible D gene is TRBD1 (6 bases). CDR1 and CDR2 (germline): SNHLY, FYNNEI. The CDR3 sequence is 16 residues long. V lost 4 bases to trimming and J lost 1 base, with 14 bases between them. The CDR3 loop is CASSVQAGVSGNTIYF. The DNA of the CDR3 is TGTGCCAGCAGTGTCCAAGCAGGGGTATCTGGAAACACCATATATTTT. Full variable domain (rest looked up from reference TRBV2 and TRBJ1-3): EPEVTQTPSHQVTQMGQEVILRCVPISNHLYFYWYRQILGQKVEFLVSFYNNEISEKSEIFDDQFSVERPDGSNFTLKIRSTKLEDSAMYFCASSVQAGVSGNTIYFGEGSWLTVV.

The V and J genes are TRBV4-1 and TRBJ2-5, with D possibly matching TRBD2 (6 bases). Germline CDR1 and CDR2: MGHRA and YSYEKL. Trimming pared 0 bases from V and 5 bases from J, leaving 28 bases between. The CDR3 consists of 20 residues. The CDR3 DNA is TGCGCCAGCAGCCAAGATGGGGGAAGGGCTAATATTTGGAGGGAGGAGACCCAGTACTTC. It is translated as CASSQDGGRANIWREETQYF.

The CDR3 loop reads CASSSHTGGGGPLHF. The CDR3 DNA follows: TGTGCCAGCAGTAGCCACACAGGGGGCGGAGGACCCCTCCACTTT. The V gene is TRBV6-1, the J gene TRBJ1-6; 9 nucleotides agree with TRBD1. V was clipped by 5 bases and J by 12 bases; unmatched bases: 11. This CDR3 has 15 amino acids. Germline V lookup: CDR1 MNHNS, CDR2 SASEGT.

V usage is TRBV14 and J usage is TRBJ2-1; 8 nucleotides align to TRBD2. Germline CDR1 reads SGHDN; CDR2 reads FVKESK. V shed 8 bases and J 7 bases; nucleotides not matched to a gene: 13. The CDR3 has 15 amino acids. The CDR3 spells CASSLTGLGFNEQFF. DNA of the CDR3: TGTGCCAGCTCCCTCACGGGACTAGGATTTAATGAGCAGTTCTTC.

The chain has TRBV5-1 and TRBJ1-4; possible D gene TRBD1, 5 bases. The CDR3 spans 15 residues. Germline V gives CDR1 SGHRS, CDR2 YFSETQ. The V end was cut by 0 bases, the J end by 1 base, with 7 bases between. In DNA, the CDR3 is TGCGCCAGCAGCTTGGCAGGGCAAACTAATGAAAAACTGTTTTTT. This codes for CASSLAGQTNEKLFF. Full variable domain (missing parts from reference TRBV5-1 and TRBJ1-4): KAGVTQTPRYLIKTRGQQVTLSCSPISGHRSVSWYQQTPGQGLQFLFEYFSETQRNKGNFPGRFSGRQFSNSRSEMNVSTLELGDSALYLCASSLAGQTNEKLFFGSGTQLSVL.

V and J are TRBV6-5 and TRBJ1-2; 7 bases are shared with TRBD1. J was trimmed by 5 bases and V by 4 bases; bases with no gene match: 10. CDR3 length: 15 residues. CDR1 MNHEY and CDR2 SVGAGI come from the germline V gene. The CDR3 here is CASSSLKTGKYGYTF. CDR3 in DNA: TGTGCCAGCAGTTCCTTAAAGACAGGGAAATATGGCTACACCTTC.

The CDR3 DNA reads TGTGCCTGGAGTGCTGAGACAGGGGTTACTGAAGCTTTCTTT. It codes for CAWSAETGVTEAFF. The chain couples TRBV30 to TRBJ1-1; 8 nucleotides line up with TRBD1. The V gene end was trimmed by 1 base and the J gene end by 5 bases; junction bases not matched to a gene: 6. The CDR3 loop spans 14 amino acids. Germline-derived CDR1 and CDR2 are GTSNPN and SVGIG (reference sequence).

The rearrangement joins TRBV5-4 to TRBJ2-3; possibly TRBD1 or TRBD2 for D (6 bases each). The CDR3 has 18 residues. Trimming took 4 bases from V and 4 from J, leaving 25 bases between them. CDR1 and CDR2 (germline): SGHNT, YYREEE (reference sequence). CDR3 DNA sequence: TGTGCCAGCAGCCCTCAAGGGGGTGCGGGGACGGGCGCAGATACGCAGTATTTT. This sequence encodes CASSPQGGAGTGADTQYF.